This T cell receptor (beta chain) was recovered during a study of cytomegalovirus exposure and HLA in healthy donors. In the PCR, 60 Vbeta and 13 Jbeta primers were used. Using immunoSEQ multiplex PCR, the repertoire was profiled, and TCRdb retains in-frame clones only, with some absent. Of under 200,000 clones in the sample, around four fifths were seen once. Germline values: CDR1 LNHNV, CDR2 YYDKDF (reference sequence). The CDR3 covers 17 residues. With 0 bases removed from V and 0 bases from J, the gap between germline ends came to 14 bases. The TCR was taken from a female donor in good health and CMV-seronegative. What was sequenced was PBMCs. The chain couples TRBV15 to TRBJ1-1; D is unclear. The CDR3 nucleotides are TGTGCCACCAGCAGAGATCAGGTCGACCCGATGAACACTGAAGCTTTCTTT. Translated, it gives CATSRDQVDPMNTEAFF.